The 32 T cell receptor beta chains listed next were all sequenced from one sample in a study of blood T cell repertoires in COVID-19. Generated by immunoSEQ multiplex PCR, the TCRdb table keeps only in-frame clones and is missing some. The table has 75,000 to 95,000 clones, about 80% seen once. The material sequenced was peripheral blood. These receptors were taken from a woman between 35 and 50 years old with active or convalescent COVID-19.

The CDR3 loop reads CASSSQGSSSYNEQFF. CDR3 DNA sequence: TGCGCCAGCAGCTCCCAGGGGAGTAGCTCCTACAATGAGCAGTTCTTC. The genes are TRBV5-1 and TRBJ2-1, with D possibly TRBD1 on 6 matching bases. Trimming shortened V by 3 bases and J by 0 bases, and 13 bases separated the two germline ends. Germline V gene sequence: CDR1 SGHRS, CDR2 YFSETQ. This CDR3 region has 16 residues.

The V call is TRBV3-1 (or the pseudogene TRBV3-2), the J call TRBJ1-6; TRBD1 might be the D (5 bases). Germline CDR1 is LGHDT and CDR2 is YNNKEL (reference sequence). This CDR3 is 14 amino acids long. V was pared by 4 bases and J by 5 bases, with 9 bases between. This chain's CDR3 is CASSPDSHNSPLHF. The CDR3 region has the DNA TGTGCCAGCAGCCCCGACAGTCATAATTCACCCCTCCACTTT.

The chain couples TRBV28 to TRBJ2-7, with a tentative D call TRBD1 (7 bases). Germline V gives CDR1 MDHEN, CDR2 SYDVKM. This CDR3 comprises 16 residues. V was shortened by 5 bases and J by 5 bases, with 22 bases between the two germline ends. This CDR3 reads CASSPPPAGQRHEQYF. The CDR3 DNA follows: TGTGCCAGCAGTCCTCCCCCCGCGGGACAGAGGCACGAGCAGTACTTC.

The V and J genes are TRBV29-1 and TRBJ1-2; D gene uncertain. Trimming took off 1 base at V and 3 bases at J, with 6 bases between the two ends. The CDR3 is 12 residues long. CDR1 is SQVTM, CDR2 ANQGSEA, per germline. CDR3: CSVEGGYYGYTF. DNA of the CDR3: TGCAGCGTTGAAGGAGGGTACTATGGCTACACCTTC.

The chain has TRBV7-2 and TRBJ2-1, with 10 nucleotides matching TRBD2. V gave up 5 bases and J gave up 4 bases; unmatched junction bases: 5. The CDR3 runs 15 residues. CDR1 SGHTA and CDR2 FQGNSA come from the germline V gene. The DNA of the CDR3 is TGTGCCAGCAGCCAAGCGGGAGGGACTTACAATGAGCAGTTCTTC. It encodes CASSQAGGTYNEQFF.

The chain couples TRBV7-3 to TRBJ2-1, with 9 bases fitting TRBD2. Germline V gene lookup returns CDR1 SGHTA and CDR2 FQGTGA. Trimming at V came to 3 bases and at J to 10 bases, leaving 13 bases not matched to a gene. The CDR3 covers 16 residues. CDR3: CASSLGGGRVPHEQFF. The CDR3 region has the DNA TGTGCCAGCAGCTTGGGAGGCGGGAGGGTCCCCCACGAGCAGTTCTTC.

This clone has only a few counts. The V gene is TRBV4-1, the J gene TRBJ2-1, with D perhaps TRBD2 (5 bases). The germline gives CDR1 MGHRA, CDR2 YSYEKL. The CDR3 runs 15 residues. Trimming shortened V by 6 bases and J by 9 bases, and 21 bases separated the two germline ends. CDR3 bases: TGCGCCAGCAGTCAATCAGGTGGGAGTGTCGGTGAGCAGTTCTTC. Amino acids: CASSQSGGSVGEQFF.

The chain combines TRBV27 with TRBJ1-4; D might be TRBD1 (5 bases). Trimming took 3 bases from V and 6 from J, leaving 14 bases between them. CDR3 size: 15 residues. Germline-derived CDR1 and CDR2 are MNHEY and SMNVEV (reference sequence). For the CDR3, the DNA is TGTGCCAGCAGTTTGGCGGGACCACCCTATGAAAAACTGTTTTTT. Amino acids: CASSLAGPPYEKLFF.

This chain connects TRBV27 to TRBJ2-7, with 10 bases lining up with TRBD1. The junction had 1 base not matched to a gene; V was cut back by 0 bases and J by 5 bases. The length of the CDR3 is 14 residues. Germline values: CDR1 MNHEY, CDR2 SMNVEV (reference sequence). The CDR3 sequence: CASSLSTGGNEQYF. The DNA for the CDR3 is TGTGCCAGCAGTTTATCGACAGGGGGCAACGAGCAGTACTTC.

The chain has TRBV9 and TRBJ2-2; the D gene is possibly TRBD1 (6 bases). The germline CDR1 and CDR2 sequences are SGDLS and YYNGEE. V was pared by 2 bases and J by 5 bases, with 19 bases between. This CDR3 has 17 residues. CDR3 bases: TGTGCCAGCAGCGTCGGATACAGGGATTTGGAAACCGGGGAGCTGTTTTTT. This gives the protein CASSVGYRDLETGELFF.

CDR3 in DNA: TGCGCCAGCACCTCAAGAGGGTCGTTGGAGACCCAGTACTTC. Translation: CASTSRGSLETQYF. The chain uses TRBV5-1 and TRBJ2-5, with D possibly TRBD2 on 5 matching bases. Germline V lookup: CDR1 SGHRS, CDR2 YFSETQ. This CDR3 has 14 amino acids. The V end lost 6 bases, the J end lost 5 bases, and 17 bases lay between the germline ends.

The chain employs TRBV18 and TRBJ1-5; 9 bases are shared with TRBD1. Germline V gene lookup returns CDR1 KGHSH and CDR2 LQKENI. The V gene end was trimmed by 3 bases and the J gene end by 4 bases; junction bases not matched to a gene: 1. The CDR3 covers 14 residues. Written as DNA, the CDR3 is TGTGCCAGCTCACCGGACAGGGGAAATCAGCCCCAGCATTTT. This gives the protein CASSPDRGNQPQHF.

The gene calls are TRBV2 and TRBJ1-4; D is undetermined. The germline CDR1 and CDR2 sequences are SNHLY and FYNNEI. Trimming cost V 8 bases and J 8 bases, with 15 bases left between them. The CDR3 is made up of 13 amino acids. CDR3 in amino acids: CASHSQVWEKLFF. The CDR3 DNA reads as TGTGCCAGCCATTCCCAGGTGTGGGAAAAACTGTTTTTT.

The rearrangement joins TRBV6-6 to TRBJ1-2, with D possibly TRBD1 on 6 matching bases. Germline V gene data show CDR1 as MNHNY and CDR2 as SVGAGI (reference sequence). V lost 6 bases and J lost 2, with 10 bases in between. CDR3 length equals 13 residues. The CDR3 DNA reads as TGTGCCAGCAGCCCGGGGGGCAACTATGGCTACACCTTC. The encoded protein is CASSPGGNYGYTF.

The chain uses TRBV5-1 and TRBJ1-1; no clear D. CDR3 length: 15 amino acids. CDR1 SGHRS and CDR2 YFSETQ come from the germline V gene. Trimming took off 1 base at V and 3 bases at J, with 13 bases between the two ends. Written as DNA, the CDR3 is TGCGCCAGCAGCTTGAATGGGCCCCGCGACACTGAAGCTTTCTTT. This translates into CASSLNGPRDTEAFF.

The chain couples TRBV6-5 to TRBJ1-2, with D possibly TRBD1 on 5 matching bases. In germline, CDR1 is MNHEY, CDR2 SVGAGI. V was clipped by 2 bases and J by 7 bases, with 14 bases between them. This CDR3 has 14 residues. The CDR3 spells CASSYGGSQGGYTF. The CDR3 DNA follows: TGTGCCAGCAGTTACGGGGGGAGTCAGGGTGGCTACACCTTC.

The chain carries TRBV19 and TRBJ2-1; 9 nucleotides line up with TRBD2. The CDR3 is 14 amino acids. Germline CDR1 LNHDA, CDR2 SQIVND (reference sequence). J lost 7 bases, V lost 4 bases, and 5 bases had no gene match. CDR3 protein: CASSTSGARNEQFF. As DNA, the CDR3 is TGTGCCAGTAGTACTAGCGGGGCAAGGAATGAGCAGTTCTTC.

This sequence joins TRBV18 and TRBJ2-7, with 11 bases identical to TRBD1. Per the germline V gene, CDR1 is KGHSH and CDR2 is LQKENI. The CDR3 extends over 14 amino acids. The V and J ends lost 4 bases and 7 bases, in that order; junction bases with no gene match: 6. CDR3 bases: TGTGCCAGCTCACTAGGACAGGGGGCGAGGGAGCAGTACTTC. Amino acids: CASSLGQGAREQYF.

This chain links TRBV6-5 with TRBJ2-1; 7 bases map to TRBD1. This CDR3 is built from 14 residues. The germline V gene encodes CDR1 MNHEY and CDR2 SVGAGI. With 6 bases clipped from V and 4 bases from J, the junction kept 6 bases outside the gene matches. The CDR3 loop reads CASSLDRVYNEQFF. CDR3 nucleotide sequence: TGTGCCAGCAGCCTCGACAGGGTATACAATGAGCAGTTCTTC.

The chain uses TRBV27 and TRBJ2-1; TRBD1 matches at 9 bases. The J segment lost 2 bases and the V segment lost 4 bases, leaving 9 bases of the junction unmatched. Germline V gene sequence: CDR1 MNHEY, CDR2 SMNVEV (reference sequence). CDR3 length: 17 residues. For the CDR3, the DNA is TGTGCCAGCAGTTCAACGGCCGGGACAGGGCCCTACAATGAGCAGTTCTTC. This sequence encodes CASSSTAGTGPYNEQFF.

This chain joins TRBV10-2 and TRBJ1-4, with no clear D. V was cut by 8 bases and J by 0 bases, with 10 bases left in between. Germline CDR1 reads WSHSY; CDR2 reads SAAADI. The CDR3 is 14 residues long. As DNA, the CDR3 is TGCGCCAGCGGCCGCACAACAACTAATGAAAAACTGTTTTTT. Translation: CASGRTTTNEKLFF.

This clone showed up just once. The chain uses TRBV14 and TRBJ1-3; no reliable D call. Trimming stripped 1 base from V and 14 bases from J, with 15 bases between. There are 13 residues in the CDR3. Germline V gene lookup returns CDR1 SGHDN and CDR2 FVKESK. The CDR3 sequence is CASSQVRASSLYF. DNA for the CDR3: TGTGCCAGCAGCCAAGTTCGAGCGTCCTCTCTATATTTT.

The CDR3 spells CASSVGGSGGYEQYF. The CDR3 DNA reads TGTGCCAGCAGCGTTGGAGGTAGCGGGGGATACGAGCAGTACTTC. This rearrangement joins TRBV9 to TRBJ2-7; 9 nucleotides line up with TRBD2. CDR1 is SGDLS, CDR2 YYNGEE, per germline. The CDR3 contains 15 residues. Trimming removed 2 bases from V and 4 bases from J; junction bases left unmatched: 7.

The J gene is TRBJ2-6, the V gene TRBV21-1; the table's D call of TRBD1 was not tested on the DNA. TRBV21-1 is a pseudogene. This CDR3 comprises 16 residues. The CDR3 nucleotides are TGTGCCAGATCCGGACAGGGAGGATCTGGGGCCAACGTCCTGACTTTC. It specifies CARSGQGGSGANVLTF.

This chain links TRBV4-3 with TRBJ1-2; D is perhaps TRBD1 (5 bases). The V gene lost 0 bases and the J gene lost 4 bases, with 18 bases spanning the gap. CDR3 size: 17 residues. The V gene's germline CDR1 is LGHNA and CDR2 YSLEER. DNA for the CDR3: TGCGCCAGCAGCCAAGATCGAAGGGGCCCGTTCGGCTATGGCTACACCTTC. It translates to CASSQDRRGPFGYGYTF.

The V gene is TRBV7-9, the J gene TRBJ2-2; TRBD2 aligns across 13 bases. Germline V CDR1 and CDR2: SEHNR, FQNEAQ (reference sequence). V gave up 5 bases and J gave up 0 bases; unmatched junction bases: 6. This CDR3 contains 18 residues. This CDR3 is CASSQPGLAGTNTGELFF. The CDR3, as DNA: TGTGCCAGCAGCCAGCCGGGACTAGCGGGGACGAACACCGGGGAGCTGTTTTTT.

The CDR3 sequence is CASMTDQAGATNEKLFF. The CDR3 nucleotides are TGTGCCAGCATGACGGATCAGGCTGGTGCAACTAATGAAAAACTGTTTTTT. The chain recombines TRBV2 with TRBJ1-4; no firm D call. This CDR3 is built from 17 residues. The germline V and J ends were trimmed by 7 bases and 0 bases, with 18 bases remaining between them. Germline CDR1 SNHLY, CDR2 FYNNEI. Looking up the rest from reference TRBV2 and TRBJ1-4 gives the full variable domain: EPEVTQTPSHQVTQMGQEVILRCVPISNHLYFYWYRQILGQKVEFLVSFYNNEISEKSEIFDDQFSVERPDGSNFTLKIRSTKLEDSAMYFCASMTDQAGATNEKLFFGSGTQLSVL.

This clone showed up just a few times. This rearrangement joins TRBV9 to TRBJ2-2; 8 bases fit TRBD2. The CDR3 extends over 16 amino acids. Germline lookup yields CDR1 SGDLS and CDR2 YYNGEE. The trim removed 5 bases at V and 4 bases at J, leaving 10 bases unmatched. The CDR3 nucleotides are TGTGCCAGCAGGGCAACGACGGGAGGGGGCACCGGGGAGCTGTTTTTT. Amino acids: CASRATTGGGTGELFF.

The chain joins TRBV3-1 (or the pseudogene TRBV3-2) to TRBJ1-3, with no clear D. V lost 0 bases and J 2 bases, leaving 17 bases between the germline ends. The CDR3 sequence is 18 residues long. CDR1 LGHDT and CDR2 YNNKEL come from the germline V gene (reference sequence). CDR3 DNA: TGTGCCAGCAGCCAAGACGGTTCGTGGCGGGCCCCTGGAAACACCATATATTTT. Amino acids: CASSQDGSWRAPGNTIYF.

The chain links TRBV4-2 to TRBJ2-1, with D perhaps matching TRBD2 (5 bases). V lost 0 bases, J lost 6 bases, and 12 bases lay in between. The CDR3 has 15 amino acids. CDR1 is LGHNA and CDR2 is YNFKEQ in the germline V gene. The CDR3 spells CASSQDGLAGNEQFF. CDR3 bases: TGTGCCAGCAGCCAAGATGGGCTAGCAGGCAATGAGCAGTTCTTC.

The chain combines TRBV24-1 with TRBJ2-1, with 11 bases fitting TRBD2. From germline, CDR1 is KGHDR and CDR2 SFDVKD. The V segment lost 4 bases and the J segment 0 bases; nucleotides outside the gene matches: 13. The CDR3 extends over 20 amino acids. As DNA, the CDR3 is TGTGCCACCAGTGACCCCGGACTAGCGGGCGATTTGAGCTCCTACAATGAGCAGTTCTTC. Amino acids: CATSDPGLAGDLSSYNEQFF.

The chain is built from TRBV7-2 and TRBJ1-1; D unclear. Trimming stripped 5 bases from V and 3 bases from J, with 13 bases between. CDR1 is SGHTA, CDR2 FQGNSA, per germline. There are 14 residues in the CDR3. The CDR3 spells CASSAAPGYTEAFF. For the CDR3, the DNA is TGTGCCAGCAGCGCCGCGCCGGGGTACACTGAAGCTTTCTTT.